These 26 T cell receptor beta chains originate from one sample sequenced in a study of tissue T cells after allogeneic stem cell transplantation. The data were produced by immunoSEQ multiplex PCR, yet TCRdb's version contains in-frame clones alone and is incomplete. The sample has about 1,700 clones, approximately 68% seen once. The specimen was tissue from the stomach, collected at autopsy. The receptors were gathered from a female donor older than 55 with lung cancer.

J is TRBJ2-2 and V is TRBV11-2; 14 nucleotides line up with TRBD2. Germline V gene sequence: CDR1 SGHAT, CDR2 FQNNGV. Trimming cost V 5 bases and J 2 bases; bases outside gene matches: 4. This CDR3 spans 17 amino acids. The CDR3 bases are TGTGCCAGCAGCCTCGGGACTAGCGGGAGTAACACCGGGGAGCTGTTTTTT. It is translated as CASSLGTSGSNTGELFF.

V is TRBV6-6 and J is TRBJ1-3, with D perhaps matching TRBD1 (6 bases). V lost 6 bases and J 2 bases, leaving 17 bases between the germline ends. The germline V gene encodes CDR1 MNHNY and CDR2 SVGAGI (reference sequence). The CDR3 is 16 residues long. CDR3 sequence reads: CASSQQQGETGNTIYF. For the CDR3, the DNA is TGTGCCAGCAGCCAACAACAGGGAGAGACTGGAAACACCATATATTTT.

The chain links TRBV19 to TRBJ1-4; 8 bases are a match to TRBD1. Germline lookup yields CDR1 LNHDA and CDR2 SQIVND (reference sequence). The CDR3 is made up of 19 amino acids. The V gene end was trimmed by 6 bases and the J gene end by 0 bases; junction bases not matched to a gene: 15. The CDR3 DNA sequence: TGTGCCAGTAGAAGTCTCAATCCGGGACAGGAGGCAACTAATGAAAAACTGTTTTTT. It encodes CASRSLNPGQEATNEKLFF.

A remark on this clone: A much larger clone differs by one base, so this may be a read error. The chain uses TRBV6-6 and TRBJ2-1; 11 bases map to TRBD2. The CDR3 length is 14 residues. Germline CDR1 MNHNY, CDR2 SVGAGI (reference sequence). Trimming removed 7 bases from V and 14 bases from J; junction bases left unmatched: 13. The CDR3 DNA sequence: TGTGCCAGCAATACGCCGGGACTAGCGGAGGGGGAGTTCTTC. This sequence encodes CASNTPGLAEGEFF.

This chain links TRBV18 with TRBJ1-1, with D perhaps matching TRBD1 (6 bases). The germline V gene has CDR1 KGHSH and CDR2 LQKENI. The CDR3 covers 16 residues. The germline V and J ends were trimmed by 2 bases and 1 base, with 14 bases remaining between them. CDR3 DNA sequence: TGTGCCAGCTCACCATTAGGACCGGGACAGAACACTGAAGCTTTCTTT. Translation gives CASSPLGPGQNTEAFF.

This chain uses TRBV6-5 with TRBJ2-1; 10 bases line up with TRBD2. The CDR3 is 15 residues long. Germline V gene lookup returns CDR1 MNHEY and CDR2 SVGAGI. Germline trimming cut 2 bases from V and 4 bases from J; bases unmatched to any gene: 2. In nucleotides, the CDR3 is TGTGCCAGCAGTTACGAAGCGGGGGGGTACAATGAGCAGTTCTTC. Protein product: CASSYEAGGYNEQFF.

The V call is TRBV4-3, the J call TRBJ1-2; 11 nucleotides match TRBD1. V trimming: 1 base; J trimming: 8 bases; junction bases outside the gene matches: 15. From germline, CDR1 is LGHNA and CDR2 YSLEER. The CDR3 contains 18 residues. CDR3 amino acids: CASSQGAGTGGPSEGYTF. The CDR3 nucleotides read TGCGCCAGCAGCCAAGGGGCCGGGACAGGGGGACCCTCGGAAGGCTACACCTTC.

This chain connects TRBV27 to TRBJ1-2, with TRBD1 matching 9 bases. This CDR3 comprises 14 residues. Trimming cost V 9 bases and J 4 bases; bases outside gene matches: 9. Germline values: CDR1 MNHEY, CDR2 SMNVEV (reference sequence). The chain's CDR3 is CARMVGTGPYGYTF. The CDR3 nucleotides read TGTGCCAGGATGGTGGGGACAGGGCCCTATGGCTACACCTTC.

This clone is judged large. This chain uses TRBV24-1 with TRBJ2-7; TRBD2 agrees at 11 bases. There are 14 residues in the CDR3. CDR1 and CDR2 (germline): KGHDR, SFDVKD. Trimming at V came to 7 bases and at J to 3 bases, leaving 4 bases not matched to a gene. CDR3 nucleotide sequence: TGTGCCACCAGCCTCGGGACTAGCGGCTACGAGCAGTACTTC. Its protein product is CATSLGTSGYEQYF.

The chain employs TRBV10-3 and TRBJ2-1, with D hard to call. Germline CDR1 reads ENHRY; CDR2 reads SYGVKD. V lost 2 bases and J lost 10, with 6 bases in between. This CDR3 spans 11 amino acids. The CDR3 DNA reads as TGTGCCATCAGTGAGGCTCGGGAGCAGTTCTTC. Its translation: CAISEAREQFF.

The chain links TRBV25-1 to TRBJ1-6, with 10 bases aligning to TRBD1. Trimming removed 6 bases from V and 10 bases from J; junction bases left unmatched: 9. The CDR3 has 15 residues. CDR1 MGHDK and CDR2 SYGVNS come from the germline V gene. CDR3 amino acids: CASSRWDRGRSPLHF. The CDR3 region has the DNA TGTGCCAGCAGCAGATGGGACAGGGGCAGATCACCCCTCCACTTT.

This clone has more than one count but fewer than ten. This CDR3 reads CSASWYGYTF. As DNA, the CDR3 is TGCAGTGCTAGCTGGTATGGCTACACCTTC. The chain couples TRBV20-1 to TRBJ1-2, with D uncertain. The V end was cut by 3 bases, the J end by 5 bases, with 4 bases between. Germline CDR1 DFQATT, CDR2 SNEGSKA (reference sequence). The CDR3 has 10 amino acids.

The rearrangement uses TRBV6-5 and TRBJ1-1; tentatively, D is TRBD1 (5 bases). The CDR3 is 15 residues long. V was shortened by 2 bases and J by 1 base, with 11 bases between the two germline ends. Germline assignment: CDR1 MNHEY and CDR2 SVGAGI. The CDR3 coding sequence is TGTGCCAGCAGTTACGGGGGGACTGGGAACACTGAAGCTTTCTTT. Protein: CASSYGGTGNTEAFF.

The CDR3 reads CASSSRQGGEAFF. The CDR3 DNA follows: TGTGCCAGCAGCTCTCGACAGGGAGGAGAAGCTTTCTTT. This chain uses TRBV7-6 with TRBJ1-1, with 7 nucleotides matching TRBD1. From germline, CDR1 is SGHVS and CDR2 FNYEAQ. The CDR3 extends over 13 amino acids. Losses at the gene ends were 4 bases for V and 8 bases for J; bases not matched to a gene: 7.

The chain links TRBV5-1 to TRBJ2-7, with D unresolved. The CDR3 totals 12 residues. From germline, CDR1 is SGHRS and CDR2 YFSETQ. The germline V and J ends were trimmed by 4 bases and 7 bases, with 12 bases remaining between them. Written as DNA, the CDR3 is TGCGCCAGCAGCCCAACGGTGGGTGAGCAGTACTTC. Encoded protein: CASSPTVGEQYF. Based on the CDR3 plus reference TRBV5-1 and TRBJ2-7, the full variable domain is KAGVTQTPRYLIKTRGQQVTLSCSPISGHRSVSWYQQTPGQGLQFLFEYFSETQRNKGNFPGRFSGRQFSNSRSEMNVSTLELGDSALYLCASSPTVGEQYFGPGTRLTVT.

This clone is categorized as large (0.1 to 1%). The chain is built from TRBV19 and TRBJ1-4; D is unresolved. V gave up 5 bases and J gave up 3 bases, with 4 bases separating them. This CDR3 is 12 amino acids long. The germline CDR1 and CDR2 sequences are LNHDA and SQIVND (reference sequence). The CDR3 loop is CASSQSNEKLFF. CDR3 coding DNA: TGTGCCAGTAGTCAGTCTAATGAAAAACTGTTTTTT.

This chain links TRBV3-1 (or the pseudogene TRBV3-2) with TRBJ1-2, with a weak D call TRBD1 (5 bases). Germline V lookup: CDR1 LGHDT, CDR2 YNNKEL (reference sequence). The V and J ends lost 1 base and 2 bases respectively, with 11 bases between them. The CDR3 has 15 amino acids. The CDR3 region is CASSQGPTENYGYTF. For the CDR3, the DNA is TGTGCCAGCAGCCAAGGCCCGACAGAGAACTATGGCTACACCTTC.

This clone appeared a few times. The V gene is TRBV6-5, the J gene TRBJ1-1; possibly TRBD1 for D (6 bases). The CDR3 runs 15 residues. V dropped 6 bases and J dropped 0 bases, with 14 bases sitting between them. From germline, CDR1 is MNHEY and CDR2 SVGAGI. In DNA, the CDR3 is TGTGCCAGCAGATTGACAGGCCCCCTGAACACTGAAGCTTTCTTT. It codes for CASRLTGPLNTEAFF.

The sample holds a few counts of this clone. The V gene is TRBV6-2 or TRBV6-3, the J gene TRBJ2-7, with no clear D. V lost 4 bases to trimming and J lost 3 bases, with 7 bases between them. The CDR3 sequence is 12 residues long. The germline CDR1 and CDR2 sequences are MNHEY and SVGEGT. CDR3 loop: CASSSHSYEQYF. In nucleotides, the CDR3 is TGTGCCAGCAGTTCCCATAGCTACGAGCAGTACTTC.

The chain uses TRBV6-5 and TRBJ1-5; D possibly corresponds to TRBD1 (6 bases). Deletions cut 6 bases from V and 0 bases from J, with 12 bases between. CDR1 is MNHEY, CDR2 SVGAGI, per germline. This CDR3 region has 15 residues. CDR3 amino acids: CASRPGAYSNQPQHF. The CDR3 DNA reads TGTGCCAGCAGACCGGGGGCATATAGCAATCAGCCCCAGCATTTT.

The rearrangement links TRBV29-1 to TRBJ2-2; D is ambiguous. Trimming took 2 bases from V and 4 from J, leaving 11 bases between them. Germline V gene lookup returns CDR1 SQVTM and CDR2 ANQGSEA. The CDR3 is 14 amino acids. For the CDR3, the DNA is TGCAGCGTTGAAAAGGGTGCGGTCACCGGGGAGCTGTTTTTT. It codes for CSVEKGAVTGELFF.

The chain employs TRBV6-5 and TRBJ2-7; possible D gene TRBD2, 5 bases. The CDR3 extends over 14 amino acids. Trimming left V 6 bases short and J 3 bases short, with 15 bases between. The germline gives CDR1 MNHEY, CDR2 SVGAGI. CDR3 coding DNA: TGTGCCAGCAGCGAGAGCGGCATACTCTACGAGCAGTACTTC. Translation: CASSESGILYEQYF.

This clone was found a few times. The chain uses TRBV30 and TRBJ1-3; TRBD1 is a possible D gene (5 bases). Germline V gives CDR1 GTSNPN, CDR2 SVGIG (reference sequence). V dropped 5 bases and J dropped 3 bases, with 8 bases sitting between them. CDR3 length: 12 amino acids. The CDR3 nucleotides read TGTGCCTGGGGACACTTTGGAAACACCATATATTTT. Amino acids: CAWGHFGNTIYF. The complete variable domain, with remaining parts taken from reference TRBV30 and TRBJ1-3, reads SQTIHQWPATLVQPVGSPLSLECTVEGTSNPNLYWYRQAAGRGLQLLFYSVGIGQISSEVPQNLSASRPQDRQFILSSKKLLLSDSGFYLCAWGHFGNTIYFGEGSWLTVV.

The rearrangement joins TRBV7-2 to TRBJ2-3, with 10 bases lining up with TRBD2. Germline V lookup: CDR1 SGHTA, CDR2 FQGNSA. This CDR3 has 18 amino acids. After removal of 0 bases from V and 0 bases from J, the junction contained 6 bases not matched to a gene. The CDR3 region is CASSLAASGGLSTDTQYF. The CDR3 DNA sequence: TGTGCCAGCAGCTTAGCTGCTAGCGGGGGCCTCAGCACAGATACGCAGTATTTT. Full variable domain (remainder filled in from reference TRBV7-2 and TRBJ2-3): GAGVSQSPSNKVTEKGKDVELRCDPISGHTALYWYRQSLGQGLEFLIYFQGNSAPDKSGLPSDRFSAERTGGSVSTLTIQRTQQEDSAVYLCASSLAASGGLSTDTQYFGPGTRLTVL.

The chain has TRBV19 and TRBJ2-4, with 9 positions matching TRBD1. CDR1 is LNHDA, CDR2 SQIVND, per germline (reference sequence). CDR3 length: 13 residues. V dropped 10 bases and J dropped 7; count of bases not matched to a gene: 8. CDR3 bases: TGTGCCACCTTGGGACAGGGTGTGAACATTCAGTACTTC. Residues: CATLGQGVNIQYF. The variable domain in full, completed from reference TRBV19 and TRBJ2-4, reads DGGITQSPKYLFRKEGQNVTLSCEQNLNHDAMYWYRQDPGQGLRLIYYSQIVNDFQKGDIAEGYSVSREKKESFPLTVTSAQKNPTAFYLCATLGQGVNIQYFGAGTRLSVL.

The chain carries TRBV14 and TRBJ2-7, with 10 bases fitting TRBD2. Per the germline V gene, CDR1 is SGHDN and CDR2 is FVKESK. Unmatched junction bases numbered 8, after V lost 5 bases and J lost 7 bases. CDR3 size: 14 residues. The CDR3: CASSSQLAGDEQYF. The CDR3 DNA follows: TGTGCCAGCAGCTCCCAGCTAGCGGGGGATGAGCAGTACTTC.